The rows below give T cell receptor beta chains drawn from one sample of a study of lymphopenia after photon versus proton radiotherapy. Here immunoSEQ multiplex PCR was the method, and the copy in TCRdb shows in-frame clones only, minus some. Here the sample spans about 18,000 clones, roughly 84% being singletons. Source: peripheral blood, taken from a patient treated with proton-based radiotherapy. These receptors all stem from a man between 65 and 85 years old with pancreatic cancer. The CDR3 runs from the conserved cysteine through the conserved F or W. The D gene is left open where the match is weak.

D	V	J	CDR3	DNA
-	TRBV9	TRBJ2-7	CASSAPSSYEQYF	TGTGCCAGCAGCGCACCGTCGTCCTACGAGCAGTACTTC
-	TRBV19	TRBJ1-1	CASSAAVDDTEAFF	TGTGCCAGTAGTGCAGCAGTCGACGACACTGAAGCTTTCTTT
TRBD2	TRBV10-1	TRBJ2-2	CASSDPRLSGSFPGELFF	TGCGCCAGCAGTGACCCCCGACTGAGCGGGAGTTTCCCCGGGGAGCTGTTTTTT
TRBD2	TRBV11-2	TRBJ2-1	CASSSGLAGGNEQFF	TGTGCCAGCAGCTCTGGACTAGCGGGAGGGAATGAGCAGTTCTTC
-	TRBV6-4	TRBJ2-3	CASSASLISTDTQYF	TGTGCCAGCAGCGCCTCGCTAATTAGCACAGATACGCAGTATTTT
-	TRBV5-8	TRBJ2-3	CASSALLARSTDTQYF	TGTGCCAGCAGCGCCTTACTAGCCCGAAGCACAGATACGCAGTATTTT
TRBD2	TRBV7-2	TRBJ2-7	CASSLAAGGAYEQYF	TGTGCCAGCAGCTTAGCTGCCGGGGGGGCCTACGAGCAGTACTTC
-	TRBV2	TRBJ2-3	CASSVRASTDTQYF	TGTGCCAGCAGTGTGAGGGCTAGCACAGATACGCAGTATTTT
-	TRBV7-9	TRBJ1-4	CASSLYEMSEKLFF	TGTGCCAGCAGCTTATATGAGATGAGTGAAAAACTGTTTTTT
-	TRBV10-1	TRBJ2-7	CATRSVYEQYF	TGCGCCACCCGGAGTGTCTACGAGCAGTACTTC